The sequence of this TCR beta chain was determined in a study of T cells expressing NK-cell markers. Whole-study context: From sorted CD3+CD56+NKG2C+, CD3+CD56+NKG2C- and CD3+CD56-NKG2C+ T cells came the TCR beta repertoires. The sequencing cohort of eight donors included seven HCMV-seropositive individuals and one seronegative individual.

Libraries used 5'RACE template switching adding universal primer site and UMIs. One entry per CDR3 protein, without DNA, is what TCRdb gives after re-calling the 5' RACE reads. Its clone listing holds roughly 450,000 distinct CDR3 sequences. The study, taken as a whole, reports: Similarly, these clonotypes led the CD3+CD56-NKG2C+ fraction as well in a few donors.

With regard to this clonotype: Its antigen is undetermined.

The CDR3 has 15 residues. Germline CDR1 is MRHNA and CDR2 is SNTAGT. The gene calls are TRBV6-4 and TRBJ2-3. The specimen sequenced was blood T cells: a sorted CD56 or NKG2C T cell subset, CD4+ or CD8+ T cells, or bulk PBMC T cells (not recorded which). The TCR was taken from a woman between 45 and 65 years old in good health. This chain's CDR3 is CASSDSASRTDTQYF.